This TCR beta chain was recorded in a study of radiotherapy plus CTLA-4 blockade in lung cancer. General study findings and limits: Increased serum interferon-beta after radiation also reportedly predicted response strongly.

This clone has more than one count but fewer than ten. The antigen remains unidentified. Clones were sequenced by immunoSEQ multiplex PCR, and TCRdb holds only the in-frame ones, with some missing. The profile shows tens of thousands of clones, about three quarters of them singletons. CDR3 size: 16 residues. V shed 8 bases and J 3 bases; nucleotides not matched to a gene: 10. Germline V CDR1 and CDR2: SGHTA, FQGNSA. Sequences were derived from peripheral blood, sampled from a patient treated with radiotherapy plus ipilimumab. The chain joins TRBV7-2 to TRBJ2-1; 10 bases fit TRBD1. This receptor was identified in a human donor with non-small cell lung cancer whose response to radiotherapy plus ipilimumab could not be evaluated. CDR3 amino acids: CASRRGRTGGYNEQFF. The CDR3 DNA reads as TGTGCCAGCCGAAGGGGTCGGACAGGGGGCTACAATGAGCAGTTCTTC.